Shown below are 19 T cell receptor beta chains from a single sample sequenced in a study of T cell responses to AZD1222 COVID-19 vaccine. The repertoire was sequenced with immunoSEQ multiplex PCR; TCRdb's copy has only in-frame clones and lacks some. Of tens of thousands of clones listed, about 84% are singletons. Sample: peripheral blood, taken on day 0 of AZD1222 vaccination. The receptors were gathered from an adult in good health.

This clone was observed a few times. The chain links TRBV3-1 (or the pseudogene TRBV3-2) to TRBJ1-1, with D perhaps TRBD1 (6 bases). In germline, CDR1 is LGHDT, CDR2 YNNKEL (reference sequence). The CDR3 extends over 12 amino acids. Trimming took off 2 bases at V and 6 bases at J, with 7 bases between the two ends. CDR3 protein: CASSQHRAEAFF. The CDR3, as DNA: TGTGCCAGCAGCCAACACAGGGCTGAAGCTTTCTTT.

The chain joins TRBV5-4 to TRBJ2-1; D is possibly TRBD2 (6 bases). V lost 3 bases, J lost 3 bases, and 13 bases lay in between. The CDR3 runs 15 residues. CDR1 is SGHNT, CDR2 YYREEE, per germline (reference sequence). The CDR3 DNA is TGTGCCAGCAGCTCCACCGGGACTTTCTACAATGAGCAGTTCTTC. Amino acids: CASSSTGTFYNEQFF.

The gene calls are TRBV3-1 (or the pseudogene TRBV3-2) and TRBJ1-1; no clear D. Germline-derived CDR1 and CDR2 are LGHDT and YNNKEL (reference sequence). The length of the CDR3 is 12 residues. V was trimmed by 3 bases and J by 5 bases, leaving 7 bases between them. The CDR3 nucleotides read TGTGCCAGCAGCCAGGGAGGTACTGAAGCTTTCTTT. Translated: CASSQGGTEAFF.

The table lists this clone with a few counts. This chain uses TRBV4-1 with TRBJ2-7; D possibly corresponds to TRBD2 (5 bases). The CDR3 totals 15 residues. Trimming removed 1 base from V and 2 bases from J, with 12 bases in between. Germline V gene sequence: CDR1 MGHRA, CDR2 YSYEKL. This CDR3 is CASSQAADGTYEQYF. The DNA of the CDR3 is TGCGCCAGCAGCCAAGCGGCTGACGGGACCTACGAGCAGTACTTC.

The chain links TRBV12-5 to TRBJ1-1; possible D gene TRBD1, 5 bases. This CDR3 is 13 amino acids long. CDR1 and CDR2 from the germline V gene are LGHNT and FRNRAP. Trimming took off 5 bases at V and 5 bases at J, with 12 bases between the two ends. CDR3 amino acids: CASGPQGRTEAFF. DNA of the CDR3: TGTGCTAGTGGTCCCCAGGGAAGGACTGAAGCTTTCTTT.

The chain joins TRBV18 to TRBJ2-5, with D possibly TRBD2 on 5 matching bases. Between the trimmed V and J ends, which lost 1 base and 1 base, there was a span of 7 bases. Germline V gene sequence: CDR1 KGHSH, CDR2 LQKENI. The CDR3 contains 14 residues. The CDR3 spells CASSPRTGQETQYF. For the CDR3, the DNA is TGTGCCAGCTCACCACGGACTGGCCAAGAGACCCAGTACTTC. Complete variable domain (other parts from reference TRBV18 and TRBJ2-5): NAGVMQNPRHLVRRRGQEARLRCSPMKGHSHVYWYRQLPEEGLKFMVYLQKENIIDESGMPKERFSAEFPKEGPSILRIQQVVRGDSAAYFCASSPRTGQETQYFGPGTRLLVL.

This chain joins TRBV28 and TRBJ1-5; TRBD1 agrees at 7 bases. The CDR3 runs 17 residues. The germline CDR1 and CDR2 sequences are MDHEN and SYDVKM. Trimming cost V 4 bases and J 2 bases; bases outside gene matches: 11. In DNA, the CDR3 is TGTGCCAGCAGTTCACCGCCCGGGCAGGGGGGCAATCAGCCCCAGCATTTT. It yields the protein CASSSPPGQGGNQPQHF. Combining the CDR3 with reference TRBV28 and TRBJ1-5 gives the whole variable domain DVKVTQSSRYLVKRTGEKVFLECVQDMDHENMFWYRQDPGLGLRLIYFSYDVKMKEKGDIPEGYSVSREKKERFSLILESASTNQTSMYLCASSSPPGQGGNQPQHFGDGTRLSIL.

CDR3 DNA: TGTGCCAGCAGCCAGGGACTAGCAGTCGCAGATACGCAGTATTTT. Translated, it gives CASSQGLAVADTQYF. The chain uses TRBV3-1 (or the pseudogene TRBV3-2) and TRBJ2-3, with TRBD2 identical over 9 bases. The CDR3 is made up of 15 amino acids. The J segment lost 4 bases and the V segment lost 3 bases, leaving 5 bases of the junction unmatched. Germline assignment: CDR1 LGHDT and CDR2 YNNKEL (reference sequence).

The chain joins TRBV6-5 to TRBJ1-2; 7 nucleotides match TRBD1. V trimming: 6 bases; J trimming: 0 bases; junction bases outside the gene matches: 4. CDR3 length equals 14 residues. Germline V gene data show CDR1 as MNHEY and CDR2 as SVGAGI. CDR3 loop: CASRGQLPNYGYTF. CDR3 sequence (DNA): TGTGCCAGCAGGGGACAGTTACCTAACTATGGCTACACCTTC.

The CDR3 sequence: CASSFGGETQYF. CDR3 DNA sequence: TGCGCCAGCAGCTTTGGTGGAGAGACCCAGTACTTC. The chain recombines TRBV5-1 with TRBJ2-5; D gene unclear. This CDR3 is built from 12 residues. Trimming took off 2 bases at V and 4 bases at J, with 6 bases between the two ends. The germline V gene encodes CDR1 SGHRS and CDR2 YFSETQ.

The chain is built from TRBV7-9 and TRBJ1-3; D gene uncertain. The germline V gene has CDR1 SEHNR and CDR2 FQNEAQ (reference sequence). The V gene lost 5 bases and the J gene lost 2 bases, with 13 bases spanning the gap. This CDR3 has 15 amino acids. CDR3 sequence: CASSPLAGTGNTIYF. CDR3 nucleotides: TGTGCCAGCAGCCCCTTAGCGGGAACTGGAAACACCATATATTTT.

This clone was observed a single time. The chain recombines TRBV30 with TRBJ1-4; TRBD1 matches 7 bases. The V and J ends lost 0 bases and 0 bases, in that order; junction bases with no gene match: 4. The germline CDR1 and CDR2 sequences are GTSNPN and SVGIG (reference sequence). CDR3 length equals 16 residues. The DNA for the CDR3 is TGTGCCTGGAGTGTAAAGGGGACAGCAACTAATGAAAAACTGTTTTTT. Translating gives CAWSVKGTATNEKLFF. The full variable domain, rest sourced from reference TRBV30 and TRBJ1-4, is SQTIHQWPATLVQPVGSPLSLECTVEGTSNPNLYWYRQAAGRGLQLLFYSVGIGQISSEVPQNLSASRPQDRQFILSSKKLLLSDSGFYLCAWSVKGTATNEKLFFGSGTQLSVL.

With respect to this clone: Germline is not matched at one junction end, which may reflect a read error. The chain has TRBV7-9 and TRBJ1-5, with D perhaps TRBD1 (5 bases). Germline assignment: CDR1 SEHNR and CDR2 FQNEAQ (reference sequence). The CDR3 consists of 12 residues. CDR3 nucleotide sequence: TGTGCCCGCAGGGTTAGCAATCAGCCCCAGCATTTT. Translating it yields CARRVSNQPQHF.

The CDR3 loop is CATSSRGGSETQYF. The CDR3 DNA follows: TGTGCCACCAGCTCCAGGGGCGGGAGTGAGACCCAGTACTTC. This rearrangement joins TRBV15 to TRBJ2-5; TRBD2 is a possible D gene (7 bases). The CDR3 is 14 amino acids. Trimming cost V 5 bases and J 5 bases, with 15 bases left between them. The germline gives CDR1 LNHNV, CDR2 YYDKDF (reference sequence).

In the case of this clone: At one end the junction does not follow the germline gene, possibly because of a read error. The rearrangement links TRBV7-2 to TRBJ2-5; 8 nucleotides align to TRBD2. The germline V gene encodes CDR1 SGHTA and CDR2 FQGNSA. The CDR3 spans 15 residues. CDR3 in DNA: TGTGCCAGCAGCATAGCGGGGAGGTTAGAAGAGACCCAGTACTTC. This encodes CASSIAGRLEETQYF. Full variable domain (outside the CDR3, taken from reference TRBV7-2 and TRBJ2-5): GAGVSQSPSNKVTEKGKDVELRCDPISGHTALYWYRQSLGQGLEFLIYFQGNSAPDKSGLPSDRFSAERTGGSVSTLTIQRTQQEDSAVYLCASSIAGRLEETQYFGPGTRLLVL.

The chain uses TRBV7-8 and TRBJ2-5; D unclear. The CDR3 totals 14 residues. The V end was cut by 5 bases, the J end by 8 bases, with 18 bases between. The germline CDR1 and CDR2 sequences are SGHVS and FQNEAQ. CDR3: CASSQQLPPRTQYF. DNA for the CDR3: TGTGCCAGCAGCCAACAGCTCCCCCCAAGAACCCAGTACTTC.

V is TRBV28 and J is TRBJ2-1; D is perhaps TRBD1 or TRBD2 (6 bases each). The V and J ends lost 10 bases and 3 bases respectively, with 13 bases between them. Looked up from germline, CDR1 is MDHEN and CDR2 is SYDVKM. The CDR3 contains 13 residues. The CDR3 DNA is TGTGCCATCCGGGGGCCGAACTACAATGAGCAGTTCTTC. As protein: CAIRGPNYNEQFF.

The chain couples TRBV7-6 to TRBJ2-7; 7 bases fit TRBD1. The V and J ends lost 6 bases and 3 bases, in that order; junction bases with no gene match: 5. The CDR3 spans 13 residues. In germline, CDR1 is SGHVS, CDR2 FNYEAQ. CDR3 nucleotides: TGTGCCAGCAGTTACCGGGACAGCTACGAGCAGTACTTC. Its protein is CASSYRDSYEQYF.

The V and J genes are TRBV5-5 and TRBJ1-2; possibly TRBD1 for D (5 bases). CDR1 is SGHKS and CDR2 is YYEKEE in the germline V gene (reference sequence). Trimming pared 2 bases from V and 4 bases from J, leaving 6 bases between. The CDR3 has 12 amino acids. DNA for the CDR3: TGTGCCAGCAGCTTTGACAGCTATGGCTACACCTTC. Its translation is CASSFDSYGYTF.